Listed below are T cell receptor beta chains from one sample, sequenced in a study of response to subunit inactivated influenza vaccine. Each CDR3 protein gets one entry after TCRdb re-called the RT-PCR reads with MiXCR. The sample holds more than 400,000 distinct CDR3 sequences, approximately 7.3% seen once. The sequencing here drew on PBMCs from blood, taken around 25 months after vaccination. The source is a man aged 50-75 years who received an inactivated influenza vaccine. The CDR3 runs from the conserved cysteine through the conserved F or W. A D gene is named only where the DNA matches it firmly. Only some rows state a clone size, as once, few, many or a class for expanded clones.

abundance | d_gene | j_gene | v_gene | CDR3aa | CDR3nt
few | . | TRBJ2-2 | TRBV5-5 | CASRGKVFGPGELFF | TGTGCCAGCAGAGGGAAGGTTTTCGGACCGGGGGAGCTGTTTTTT
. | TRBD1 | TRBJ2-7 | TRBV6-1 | CASSRQGTWEQYF | TGTGCCAGCAGTCGACAGGGGACTTGGGAGCAGTACTTC
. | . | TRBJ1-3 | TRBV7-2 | CASSLEVGTIYF | TGTGCCAGCAGCTTAGAGGTGGGCACCATATATTTT
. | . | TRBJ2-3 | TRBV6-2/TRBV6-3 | CASSLHTGTDTQYF | TGTGCCAGCAGCCTCCATACGGGCACAGATACGCAGTATTTT
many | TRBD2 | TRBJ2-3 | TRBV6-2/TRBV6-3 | CASSYLAGGPISSDTQYF | TGTGCCAGCAGTTACCTAGCGGGAGGGCCCATTTCTTCAGATACGCAGTATTTT
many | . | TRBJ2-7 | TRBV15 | CATSRGDGIVYEQYF | TGTGCCACCAGCAGAGGGGACGGGATCGTATACGAGCAGTACTTC
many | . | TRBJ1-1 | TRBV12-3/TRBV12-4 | CASSPVGQNTEAFF | TGTGCCAGCAGTCCGGTTGGACAGAATACTGAAGCTTTCTTT
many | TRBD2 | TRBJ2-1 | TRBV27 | CAAKDSGSVRGNEQFF | TGTGCCGCAAAGGACAGCGGGAGTGTAAGAGGCAATGAGCAGTTCTTC
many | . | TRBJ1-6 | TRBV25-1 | CASSEATSSSYNSPLHF | TGTGCCAGCAGTGAGGCGACAAGTAGCTCCTATAATTCACCCCTCCACTTT
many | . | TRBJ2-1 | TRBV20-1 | CSARNEGNEQFF | TGCAGTGCTAGAAATGAGGGGAATGAGCAGTTCTTC
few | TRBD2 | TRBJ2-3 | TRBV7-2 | CASSLGLAGLTDTQYF | TGTGCCAGCAGTTTGGGACTAGCGGGGCTCACAGATACGCAGTATTTT
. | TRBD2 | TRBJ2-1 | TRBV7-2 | CASSYQPGLVANEQFF | TGTGCCAGCAGCTACCAACCGGGACTAGTGGCCAATGAGCAGTTCTTC
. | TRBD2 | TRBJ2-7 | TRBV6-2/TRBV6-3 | CASSGLAGSEQYF | TGTGCCAGCAGTGGACTAGCGGGATCCGAGCAGTACTTC
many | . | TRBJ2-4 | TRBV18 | CASSPGSRNIQYF | TGTGCCAGCTCACCAGGCTCAAGGAACATTCAGTACTTC
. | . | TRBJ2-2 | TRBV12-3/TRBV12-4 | CASSPRAVTNTGELFF | TGTGCCAGCAGTCCTCGGGCGGTTACAAACACCGGGGAGCTGTTTTTT
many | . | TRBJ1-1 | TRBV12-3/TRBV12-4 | CASSSMAGVTEAFF | TGTGCCAGCAGTTCCATGGCAGGGGTCACTGAAGCTTTCTTT
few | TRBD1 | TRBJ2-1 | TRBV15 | CATSRVTGGGFDEQFF | TGTGCCACCAGCAGAGTAACAGGGGGCGGTTTCGATGAGCAGTTCTTC
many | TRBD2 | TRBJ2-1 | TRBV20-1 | CSAGTSLRNEQFF | TGCAGTGCTGGGACTAGTTTGCGTAATGAGCAGTTCTTC
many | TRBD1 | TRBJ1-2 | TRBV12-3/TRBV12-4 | CASSLSGQGVWGYTF | TGTGCCAGCAGTTTAAGTGGACAGGGGGTCTGGGGCTACACCTTC
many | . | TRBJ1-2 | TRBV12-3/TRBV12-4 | CASSPQVNYGYTF | TGTGCCAGCAGTCCACAGGTTAACTATGGCTACACCTTC
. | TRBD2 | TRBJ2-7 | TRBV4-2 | CASSHTSGRGNEQYF | TGTGCCAGCAGCCACACTAGCGGGAGGGGTAACGAGCAGTACTTC
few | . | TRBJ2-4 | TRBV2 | CASSRVGAPGDKNIQYF | TGTGCCAGCAGCAGGGTGGGGGCCCCTGGTGACAAAAACATTCAGTACTTC
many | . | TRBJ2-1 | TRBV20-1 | CSLSGLLSPITNEQFF | TGCAGTCTCTCGGGACTCCTTTCACCAATTACCAATGAGCAGTTCTTC
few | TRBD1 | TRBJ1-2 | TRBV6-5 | CASSYGQANYGYTF | TGTGCCAGCAGCTACGGACAGGCTAACTATGGCTACACCTTC